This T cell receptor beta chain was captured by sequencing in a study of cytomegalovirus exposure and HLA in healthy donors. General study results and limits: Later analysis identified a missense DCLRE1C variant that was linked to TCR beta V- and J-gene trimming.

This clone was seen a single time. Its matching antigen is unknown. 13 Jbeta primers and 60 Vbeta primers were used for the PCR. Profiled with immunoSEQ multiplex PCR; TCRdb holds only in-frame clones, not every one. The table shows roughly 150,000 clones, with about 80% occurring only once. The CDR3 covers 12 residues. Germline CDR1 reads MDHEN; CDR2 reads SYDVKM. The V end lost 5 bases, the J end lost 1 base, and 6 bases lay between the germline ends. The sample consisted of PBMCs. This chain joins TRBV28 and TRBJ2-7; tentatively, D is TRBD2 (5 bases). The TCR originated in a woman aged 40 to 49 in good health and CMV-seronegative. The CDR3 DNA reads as TGTGCCAGCAGTCCGGGGTCCTACGAGCAGTACTTC. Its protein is CASSPGSYEQYF.